The 15 T cell receptor beta chains in this list originate from one sample, sequenced in a study of blood T cell repertoires in COVID-19. Sequenced by immunoSEQ multiplex PCR; TCRdb stores in-frame clones only, minus some. Here the sample spans 150,000 to 250,000 clones, about nine tenths being singletons. Sequences were obtained from PBMCs or T cells enriched from blood (not recorded which). The receptor source for this set is a woman in her twenties or thirties who had recovered from COVID-19.

The chain couples TRBV7-3 to TRBJ1-2; D is unclear. V lost 1 base and J lost 4, with 13 bases in between. This CDR3 spans 15 amino acids. CDR1 is SGHTA and CDR2 is FQGTGA in the germline V gene. The CDR3 spells CASSLSPGIGYGYTF. The CDR3 nucleotides read TGTGCCAGCAGCTTAAGTCCGGGAATAGGCTATGGCTACACCTTC.

The chain is built from TRBV11-2 and TRBJ2-5, with D unclear. Germline V lookup: CDR1 SGHAT, CDR2 FQNNGV. The CDR3 length is 10 residues. V dropped 4 bases and J dropped 10 bases, with 7 bases sitting between them. CDR3 region: CASSSGIQYF. In DNA form, the CDR3 reads TGTGCCAGCAGCTCAGGAATCCAGTACTTC. The full variable domain, with the rest looked up from reference TRBV11-2 and TRBJ2-5, is EAGVAQSPRYKIIEKRQSVAFWCNPISGHATLYWYQQILGQGPKLLIQFQNNGVVDDSQLPKDRFSAERLKGVDSTLKIQPAKLEDSAVYLCASSSGIQYFGPGTRLLVL.

Only one count was recorded for this clone. The rearrangement joins TRBV19 to TRBJ1-5, with a possible D match to TRBD1 (5 bases). The CDR3 is 16 amino acids. Germline V CDR1 and CDR2: LNHDA, SQIVND (reference sequence). Trimming removed 8 bases from V and 0 bases from J, with 17 bases in between. The chain's CDR3 is CASDRDSGVSNQPQHF. The CDR3 DNA reads TGTGCCAGTGACCGGGACTCAGGCGTTAGCAATCAGCCCCAGCATTTT.

The chain recombines TRBV11-3 with TRBJ1-1; no firm D call. Germline V gene lookup returns CDR1 SGHNT and CDR2 YENEEA. The CDR3 extends over 13 amino acids. The V and J ends lost 0 bases and 4 bases respectively, with 6 bases between them. The CDR3 DNA sequence: TGTGCCAGCAGCTTAGAGGGGAGCACTGAAGCTTTCTTT. Its protein is CASSLEGSTEAFF.

This chain links TRBV7-9 with TRBJ1-2; 7 bases map to TRBD1. The CDR3 extends over 15 amino acids. Trimming at V came to 1 base and at J to 4 bases, leaving 6 bases not matched to a gene. CDR1 and CDR2 (germline): SEHNR, FQNEAQ (reference sequence). The DNA of the CDR3 is TGTGCCAGCAGCTTAGTAAAGGGGGCGGGCTATGGCTACACCTTC. Protein: CASSLVKGAGYGYTF.

The chain has TRBV4-3 and TRBJ2-1, with 7 bases identical to TRBD2. Germline CDR1 and CDR2: LGHNA and YSLEER. The CDR3 sequence is 14 residues long. With 8 bases clipped from V and 4 bases from J, the junction kept 8 bases outside the gene matches. The CDR3 region has the DNA TGCGCCAGCTCAGAGCGGGACGCGTACAATGAGCAGTTCTTC. Protein product: CASSERDAYNEQFF.

The rearrangement links TRBV5-1 to TRBJ1-4; D is unresolved. V was cut by 9 bases and J by 4 bases, with 13 bases left in between. This CDR3 region has 13 residues. CDR1 and CDR2 (germline): SGHRS, YFSETQ. In nucleotides, the CDR3 is TGCGCCACCTCCGTTAATTATAATGAAAAACTGTTTTTT. This translates into CATSVNYNEKLFF. The full variable domain, completed using reference TRBV5-1 and TRBJ1-4, is KAGVTQTPRYLIKTRGQQVTLSCSPISGHRSVSWYQQTPGQGLQFLFEYFSETQRNKGNFPGRFSGRQFSNSRSEMNVSTLELGDSALYLCATSVNYNEKLFFGSGTQLSVL.

This sequence joins TRBV2 and TRBJ1-5; D remains unclear. The CDR3 covers 14 residues. Germline V gene data show CDR1 as SNHLY and CDR2 as FYNNEI. V was cut by 7 bases and J by 4 bases, with 14 bases left in between. CDR3 sequence reads: CASTTKPENQPQHF. CDR3 in DNA: TGTGCCAGCACTACGAAACCGGAGAATCAGCCCCAGCATTTT.

This chain joins TRBV5-1 and TRBJ1-5; 7 bases are shared with TRBD1. The CDR3 has 15 amino acids. Germline V lookup: CDR1 SGHRS, CDR2 YFSETQ. V trimming: 0 bases; J trimming: 7 bases; junction bases outside the gene matches: 7. CDR3 region: CASSLGTGEGQPQHF. The CDR3 region has the DNA TGCGCCAGCAGCTTGGGGACAGGTGAGGGGCAGCCCCAGCATTTT.

The chain recombines TRBV4-3 with TRBJ2-7; D remains ambiguous. The CDR3 length is 15 residues. CDR1 is LGHNA and CDR2 is YSLEER in the germline V gene. V was pared by 0 bases and J by 2 bases, with 11 bases between. CDR3 nucleotides: TGCGCCAGCAGCCAAGATCGCGGCTACACCTACGAGCAGTACTTC. It translates to CASSQDRGYTYEQYF.

This chain connects TRBV7-8 to TRBJ2-3; TRBD1 might be the D (6 bases). Trimming shortened V by 4 bases and J by 3 bases, and 8 bases separated the two germline ends. Germline CDR1 reads SGHVS; CDR2 reads FQNEAQ. The CDR3 runs to 13 residues. Here the CDR3 DNA reads TGTGCCAGCAGCTATGGACAGACAGATACGCAGTATTTT. Protein: CASSYGQTDTQYF.

The table lists this clone with a few counts. The rearrangement joins TRBV18 to TRBJ2-2; D ambiguous. The length of the CDR3 is 14 residues. Germline-derived CDR1 and CDR2 are KGHSH and LQKENI. Deletions cut 4 bases from V and 0 bases from J, with 6 bases between. This CDR3 reads CASSRATNTGELFF. The CDR3 coding sequence is TGTGCCAGCTCACGAGCCACGAACACCGGGGAGCTGTTTTTT.

The chain has TRBV4-1 and TRBJ2-5; maybe TRBD2 (6 bases). Per germline, CDR1 MGHRA and CDR2 YSYEKL. Trimming cost V 2 bases and J 5 bases, with 18 bases left between them. The CDR3 runs to 16 residues. The CDR3 loop reads CASSQTTGASDETQYF. The DNA for the CDR3 is TGCGCCAGCAGCCAAACTACCGGGGCTAGCGACGAGACCCAGTACTTC.

J is TRBJ1-1 and V is TRBV7-6, with D perhaps TRBD1 (5 bases). The V and J ends lost 2 bases and 11 bases respectively, with 12 bases between them. There are 12 residues in the CDR3. The germline CDR1 and CDR2 sequences are SGHVS and FNYEAQ. This CDR3 reads CASSLRGETAFF. The CDR3 DNA is TGTGCCAGCAGCTTACGGGGGGAGACTGCTTTCTTT.

This clone was seen once. The chain carries TRBV14 and TRBJ1-1; no definite D call. Germline values: CDR1 SGHDN, CDR2 FVKESK. This CDR3 has 13 residues. Trimming took off 5 bases at V and 1 base at J, with 8 bases between the two ends. CDR3 DNA sequence: TGTGCCAGCAGCGCACAAAGGAACACTGAAGCTTTCTTT. Amino acids: CASSAQRNTEAFF. The full variable domain, completed using reference TRBV14 and TRBJ1-1, is EAGVTQFPSHSVIEKGQTVTLRCDPISGHDNLYWYRRVMGKEIKFLLHFVKESKQDESGMPNNRFLAERTGGTYSTLKVQPAELEDSGVYFCASSAQRNTEAFFGQGTRLTVV.